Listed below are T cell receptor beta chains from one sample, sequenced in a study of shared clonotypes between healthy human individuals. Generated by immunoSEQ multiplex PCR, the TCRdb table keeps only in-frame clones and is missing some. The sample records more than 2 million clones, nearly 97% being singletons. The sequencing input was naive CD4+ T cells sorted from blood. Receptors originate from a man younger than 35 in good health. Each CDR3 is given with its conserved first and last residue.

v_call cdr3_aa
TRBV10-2 CASSGGTGPYEQYF
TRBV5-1 CASSPGAGDTGELFF
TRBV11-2 CASSSLTGPSYEQYF
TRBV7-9 CASSLAAGWGTEAFF
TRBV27 CASSFSVGTEAFF
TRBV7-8 CASSEGWSYEQYF
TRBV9 CASSVTGGNSPLHF
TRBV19 CASSTRQPYEQYF
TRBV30 CAWSGQGNNQPQHF
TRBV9 CASSTRTSGSDIQYF
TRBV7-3 CASSLSLGEQFF
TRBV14 CASSHVPNYGYTF
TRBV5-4 CASSQQGDEKLFF
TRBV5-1 CASSLAQGQGSGGLYNEQFF
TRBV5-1 CASRRGLSSYEQYF
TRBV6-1 CATPGTPYGYTF
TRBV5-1 CASSLKSSYKVQYF
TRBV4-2 CASSQGAGAYTEAFF
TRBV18 CASSPLTGENEKLFF
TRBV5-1 CASRELGSGANVLTF
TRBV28 CASSESGVLDYGYTF
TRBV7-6 CASSPGQGASGANVLTF
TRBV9 CASSVAPQETQYF
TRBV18 CASSPPLGQQYF
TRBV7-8 CASSLGLAGADEQYF
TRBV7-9 CASSAGQGLGQPQHF
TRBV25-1 CASSESLTGTDTQYF
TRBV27 CASSPTGNAHFAFF
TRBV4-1 CASSQDYRVSYEQYF
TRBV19 CASSIAKGDGYTF
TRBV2 CASRRNLAGGGDEQFF
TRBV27 CASRPGDQETQYF
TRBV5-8 CASSLVVEAFF
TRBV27 CASSAGLSDPYNEQFF
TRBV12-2 CASRLGVSGGGYYEQYF
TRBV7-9 CASSSGQYEKLFF
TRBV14 CASSQAWGILAQHF
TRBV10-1 CASLIPGQEQKIPNQPQHF
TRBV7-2 CASSLPGELFF
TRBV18 CASSPTGGTEAFF
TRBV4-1 CASSQGHPGVYGYTF
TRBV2 CASSPTGYHNSPLHF
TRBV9 CASSVEGTSGDTQYF
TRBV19 CASSQREQAGVRRSRPQHF
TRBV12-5 CASGLGIQATGELFF
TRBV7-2 CASSLGRFEKLFF
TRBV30 CAWSKGGGAPGYTF
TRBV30 CAWSILRNTEAFF
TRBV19 CASSGTVTGQPQHF
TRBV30 CAWSGGNYNSPLHF
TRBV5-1 CASSIQFPGGGGTDTQYF
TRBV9 CASSVGTQETQYF
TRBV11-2 CASSLDRGTGRTYEQYF
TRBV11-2 CASSLLNSKETQYF
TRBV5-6 CASSLGLQDTDTQYF
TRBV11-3 CASSQDREKQYF
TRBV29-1 CSVETRLDWYTEAFF
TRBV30 CAWTQGTGTYGYTF
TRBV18 CASSPQGIEQYF
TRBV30 CAWRAGSRTEAFF